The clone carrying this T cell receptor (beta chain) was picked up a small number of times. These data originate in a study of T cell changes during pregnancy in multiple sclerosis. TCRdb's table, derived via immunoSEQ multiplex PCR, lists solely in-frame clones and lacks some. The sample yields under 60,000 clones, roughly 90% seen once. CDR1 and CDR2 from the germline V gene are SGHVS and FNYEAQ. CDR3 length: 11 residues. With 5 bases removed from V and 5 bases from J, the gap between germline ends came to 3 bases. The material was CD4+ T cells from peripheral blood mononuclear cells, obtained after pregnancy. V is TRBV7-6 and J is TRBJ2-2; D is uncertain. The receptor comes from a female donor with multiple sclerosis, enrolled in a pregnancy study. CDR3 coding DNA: TGTGCCAGCAGCCAAACCGGGGAGCTGTTTTTT. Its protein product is CASSQTGELFF.